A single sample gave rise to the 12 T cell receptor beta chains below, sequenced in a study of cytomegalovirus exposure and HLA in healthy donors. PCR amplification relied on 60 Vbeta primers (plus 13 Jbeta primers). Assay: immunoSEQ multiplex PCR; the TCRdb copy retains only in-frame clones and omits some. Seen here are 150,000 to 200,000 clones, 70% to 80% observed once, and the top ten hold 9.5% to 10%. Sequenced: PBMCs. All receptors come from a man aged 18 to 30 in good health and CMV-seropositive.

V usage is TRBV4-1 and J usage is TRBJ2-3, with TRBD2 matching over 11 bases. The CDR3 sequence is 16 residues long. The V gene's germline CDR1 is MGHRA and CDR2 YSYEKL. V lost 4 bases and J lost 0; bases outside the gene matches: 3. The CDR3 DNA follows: TGCGCCAGCAGCCCTCGGACTAGCGGGAGCACAGATACGCAGTATTTT. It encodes CASSPRTSGSTDTQYF.

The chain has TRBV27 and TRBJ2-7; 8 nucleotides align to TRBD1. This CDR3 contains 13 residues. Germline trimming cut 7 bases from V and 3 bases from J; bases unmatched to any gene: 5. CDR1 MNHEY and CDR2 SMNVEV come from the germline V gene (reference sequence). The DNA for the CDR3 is TGTGCCAGCACCCCAGGGGGCGGCTACGAGCAGTACTTC. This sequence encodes CASTPGGGYEQYF.

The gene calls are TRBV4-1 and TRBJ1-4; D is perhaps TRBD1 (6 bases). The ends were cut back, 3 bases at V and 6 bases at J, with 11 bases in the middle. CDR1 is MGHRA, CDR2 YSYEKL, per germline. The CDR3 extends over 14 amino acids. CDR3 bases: TGCGCCAGCAGCCAGGTGGCAGGGGATGAAAAACTGTTTTTT. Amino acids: CASSQVAGDEKLFF.

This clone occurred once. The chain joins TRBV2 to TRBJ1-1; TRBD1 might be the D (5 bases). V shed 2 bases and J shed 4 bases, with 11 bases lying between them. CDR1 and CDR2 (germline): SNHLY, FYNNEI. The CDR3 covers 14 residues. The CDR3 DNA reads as TGTGCCAGCAGTGAAAACAGGTTGAGCACTGAAGCTTTCTTT. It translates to CASSENRLSTEAFF.

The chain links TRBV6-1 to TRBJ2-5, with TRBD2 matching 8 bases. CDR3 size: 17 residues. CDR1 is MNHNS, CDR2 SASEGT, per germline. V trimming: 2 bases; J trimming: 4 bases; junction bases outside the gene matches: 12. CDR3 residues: CASSEFAWGSGVETQYF. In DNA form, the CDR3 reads TGTGCCAGCAGTGAATTTGCTTGGGGTAGCGGGGTAGAGACCCAGTACTTC.

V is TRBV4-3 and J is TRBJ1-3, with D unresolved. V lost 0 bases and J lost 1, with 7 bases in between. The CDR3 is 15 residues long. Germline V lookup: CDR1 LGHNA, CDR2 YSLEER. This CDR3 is CASSQDAGSGNTIYF. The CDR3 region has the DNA TGCGCCAGCAGCCAAGATGCGGGGTCTGGAAACACCATATATTTT.

Here the CDR3 DNA reads TGTGCCAGCAGTTCCCGGACAGGGGGTGAGCAGTTCTTC. Protein product: CASSSRTGGEQFF. The V gene is TRBV27, the J gene TRBJ2-1; 10 positions agree with TRBD1. The trim removed 4 bases at V and 9 bases at J, leaving 3 bases unmatched. The germline V gene encodes CDR1 MNHEY and CDR2 SMNVEV (reference sequence). CDR3 length: 13 residues.

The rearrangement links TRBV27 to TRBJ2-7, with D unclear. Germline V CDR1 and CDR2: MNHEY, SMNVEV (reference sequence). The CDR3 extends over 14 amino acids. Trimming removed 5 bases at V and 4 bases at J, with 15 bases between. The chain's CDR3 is CASSPGLQTYEQYF. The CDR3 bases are TGTGCCAGCAGTCCAGGCCTCCAAACATACGAGCAGTACTTC.

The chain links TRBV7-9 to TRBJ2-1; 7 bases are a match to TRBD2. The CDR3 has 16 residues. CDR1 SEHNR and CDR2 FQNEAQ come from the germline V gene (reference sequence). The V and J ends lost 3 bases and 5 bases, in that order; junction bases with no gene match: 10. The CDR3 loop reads CASSFPSGGVDNEQFF. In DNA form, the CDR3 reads TGTGCCAGCAGCTTCCCCTCGGGGGGAGTCGACAATGAGCAGTTCTTC.

The CDR3 protein is CSVEGRGAGLNEQFF. The DNA of the CDR3 is TGCAGCGTTGAAGGTCGGGGGGCCGGGTTGAATGAGCAGTTCTTC. V and J are TRBV29-1 and TRBJ2-1; D is perhaps TRBD2 (7 bases). Per the germline V gene, CDR1 is SQVTM and CDR2 is ANQGSEA. Trimming took off 1 base at V and 7 bases at J, with 17 bases between the two ends. CDR3 length: 15 residues.

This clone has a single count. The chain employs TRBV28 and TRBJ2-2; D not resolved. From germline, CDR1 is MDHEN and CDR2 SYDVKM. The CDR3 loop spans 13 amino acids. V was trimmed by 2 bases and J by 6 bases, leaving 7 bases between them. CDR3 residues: CASSLGHPGELFF. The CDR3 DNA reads TGTGCCAGCAGTTTAGGGCATCCCGGGGAGCTGTTTTTT. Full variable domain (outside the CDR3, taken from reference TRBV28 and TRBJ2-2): DVKVTQSSRYLVKRTGEKVFLECVQDMDHENMFWYRQDPGLGLRLIYFSYDVKMKEKGDIPEGYSVSREKKERFSLILESASTNQTSMYLCASSLGHPGELFFGEGSRLTVL.

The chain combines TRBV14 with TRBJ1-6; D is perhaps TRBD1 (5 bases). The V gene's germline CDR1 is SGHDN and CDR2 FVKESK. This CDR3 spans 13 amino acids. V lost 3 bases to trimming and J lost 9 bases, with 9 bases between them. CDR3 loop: CASSQAGGSPLHF. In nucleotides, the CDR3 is TGTGCCAGCAGCCAGGCCGGGGGTTCACCCCTCCACTTT.